This T cell receptor beta chain is from a study of cytomegalovirus exposure and HLA in healthy donors (dated by TCRdb to between 2016 and 2019). About the study as a whole: According to an earlier analysis of 587 of the donors, some 180 million T cells yielded 117 million unique TCR beta sequences and around 300 Gb of sequence data. Roughly 310 gigabases of sequencing data and 80 million or so unique TCR sequences were included in an early release covering under 650 HLA-typed donors. Of the 300 to 500 genotyped donors, more than 75% were placed in the genetic ancestry cluster associated with self-reported Caucasian donors. The study was designed to test whether signatures of past pathogen exposure could be identified by cataloging public T cell receptors. The T cell repertoires of 670 or so subjects were profiled by immunosequencing and related to cytomegalovirus serostatus. In addition to the first cohort of around 670 subjects, a separate validation cohort of 100 to 150 different subjects was used. To predict cytomegalovirus infection status, the study combined high-throughput TCR immunosequencing, statistical association of individual TCRs with disease status, and machine learning. A later analysis re-examined previously published TCR beta repertoires from hundreds of donors and added high-resolution HLA genotyping to investigate patterns of TCR occurrence. The later analysis used no new phenotypic data to find candidate immune exposures, relying instead on TCR beta sequences and their occurrence across donors. In an earlier analysis of roughly 600 of the donors, high-throughput TCR beta sequencing was used to judge whether each TCR beta V gene segment behaved as functional or pseudogenic. Alongside the repertoire data, information on donor age, sex, ethnicity and CMV serostatus was compiled. In a later genetic analysis, genome-wide SNP genotypes for about 65% of the 666 donors were used, and that subset was treated as a discovery cohort. All discovery cohort repertoires had been generated using a single sequencing platform. Both class I and class II loci were covered by HLA typing, at four-digit resolution. Typing coverage differed by locus: A, B, C, DRB1 and DQB1 were typed in about 629-640 donors, DQA1 in around 500, DPA1 in 600 to 610, and DPB1 in 472. Because of strong linkage in the cohort, roughly five DR-DQ haplotypes were treated as single units for association and clustering. Across roughly 420 genotyped donors of the cohort, an average of about 220,000 unique TCR beta nucleotide sequences per donor were sequenced, and 15% to 20% of those sequences were non-productive.

With regard to this clone: Its antigen is currently not known. Per-base qualities were not stored, and no clone one base away is much larger.

CDR1 and CDR2, per the germline V gene, are MDHEN and SYDVKM. V loses 7 bases of germline sequence and J loses 4 bases, and the interval between the two ends is 5 bases. Counted from cysteine to phenylalanine, this CDR3 has 11 amino acids. Of all the DNA, just the CDR3 is kept, 33 bases in frame from base 1. Libraries were prepared through the immunoSEQ multiplex PCR assay. For the multiplex PCR, a mixture combining 60 forward primers for TCR Vbeta segments and 13 reverse primers for TCR Jbeta segments was used. A multiplex PCR assay on genomic DNA amplified the CDR3 region of rearranged TCR beta genes. Amplified TCR beta libraries were sequenced as 87-base-pair reads on the Illumina HiSeq System. The published analysis was carried out like this. Across the 500 to 750 repertoires, a later analysis counted some 80 million unique TCR beta chains, some 11 million of which were shared by at least two donors. Raw reads were error-corrected and collapsed into unique sequences with a nearest-neighbor algorithm that merged closely related sequences to remove PCR and sequencing errors. Alignment of CDR3 sequences to IMGT reference sequences was used to assign V, D and J gene segments. For a sequence to be retained, at least a six-nucleotide match to both a V gene segment and a J gene segment was required. A rearrangement counted as productive if the CDR3 had no stop codons and remained in frame with V and J, and every other rearrangement counted as non-productive. CDR3 was defined according to IMGT convention as the region running from the second conserved V-encoded cysteine to the conserved J-encoded phenylalanine. The earlier analysis of roughly 590 of the donors excluded sequences that lacked an unambiguous match to a single V gene segment. In an earlier analysis of about 590 of the donors, a V segment was called functional when productive rearrangements were above 56.7%, and segregating when the standard deviation between donors exceeded 5%. A statistical classification framework was developed to diagnose cytomegalovirus status using the catalog of TCR beta chain sequences. V and J gene assignment, in a later analysis, came from comparing TCR nucleotide sequences with IMGT/GENE-DB human TR gene sequences. Using the TCRdist pipeline, a later analysis assigned CDR3 sequences along with most-parsimonious VDJ recombination scenarios. In a later analysis, every TCR beta chain was defined by the combination of its CDR3 amino acid sequence and its V-gene family, and reads without a unique V-gene family were dropped. In a later analysis, several hundred highly shared, low-generation-probability nucleotide sequences were removed to address suspected cross-contamination and a sequencing artifact. In a later analysis, a clonal expansion index for each public chain was calculated from normalized within-repertoire ranks of inferred template counts. A later analysis computed generation probabilities with a VDJ recombination model fitted to out-of-frame rearrangements, and checked the results against IGoR. Hypergeometric tests were used in a later analysis to score TCR-TCR, TCR-HLA and TCR-CMV co-occurrence, with a repertoire-size bias correction applied to the TCR pairs. False discovery rates were estimated in a later analysis by permuting HLA or CMV assignments 20 times. In a later analysis, co-occurring TCRs were grouped using DBSCAN, with TCRdist sequence similarity added in when clustering inside HLA-allele-positive subsets. Repertoires with fewer than 30,000 or more than 120,000 public chains were left out of co-occurrence clustering, as were roughly five repertoires with anomalous nucleotide sharing. TCRdb holds this immuneACCESS table with in-frame rearrangements only. Some clones are missing; in checked studies, unresolved V genes explain under half, and the rest has no known cause. V and J calls and clone size follow that table, whereas D and trimming were derived from the DNA. A total of about 200,000 clones appear in this sample, 80% to 90% of them only once. The ten largest clones represent less than 0.35% of the sample.

The cohort comprised some 730 healthy bone marrow donors. At the time of sampling, all cohort members were nominally healthy, though unrecorded immune exposures were likely present. The donor tested CMV seronegative and was one of the 352 seronegative cohort members. A peripheral blood sample was collected from each donor, and TCR beta sequencing was performed on peripheral blood mononuclear cells. The Qiagen DNeasy Blood Extraction Kit was used to extract genomic DNA from the blood cell samples. Findings and caveats that apply to the study as a whole: In a later analysis, HLA-associated TCR beta chains showed more clonal expansion and lower generation probabilities than non-associated chains that were equally common. In a later analysis, 15,000 to 20,000 TCR beta sequences were associated with specific HLA alleles at a false discovery rate of 0.05. Presence/absence analyses assumed roughly uniform sequencing depth across donors, an assumption that may not hold. Most TCR sequences were observed very rarely across donors, whereas some public TCRs were present in many individuals. The sequencing pipeline was judged likely to have produced a cluster of highly shared sequence variants as a technical artifact. According to a later genetic analysis, donors in an Asian-associated ancestry cluster had fewer N-insertions in productive TCRs than the roughly 660-donor mean. A later genetic analysis associated a missense DCLRE1C variant with V-gene and J-gene trimming of TCR beta chains, and an independent cohort replicated the association. The classifier was reported to diagnose cytomegalovirus status with high specificity and sensitivity in both the original and validation cohorts. The only immune exposure information available for the cohort was CMV serostatus. The cohort was sequenced for TCR beta chains only, and without alpha or paired-chain data the features that could be detected were limited. In a later analysis, several top co-occurrence clusters were reported to appear linked to parvovirus B19, influenza, CMV and Epstein-Barr virus. The study gave a list of about 170 TCR beta chains associated with cytomegalovirus. Linkage disequilibrium might explain the correlated functional status among segregating V segments, but an unknown experimental factor could not be excluded. In vitro tests confirmed that a few of the cytomegalovirus-associated TCR beta chains recognize cytomegalovirus antigens. According to a later analysis, most CMV-associated TCR beta chains appeared to be HLA-restricted, and the HLA associations seemed to be driven largely by CMV exposure. It was suggested by the authors that the approach could potentially be generalized to other disease states and immunological phenotypes. When HLA alleles, especially DR and DQ, strongly co-occurred, attributing TCR associations to individual alleles was difficult. In a later analysis, TCR association rates were found to vary across HLA loci, with the most associated TCRs seen for DRB1 alleles and the fewest for HLA-C alleles. The earlier analysis of 587 of the donors excluded approximately 15 rarely observed V segments, including chromosome 9 orphons, because counts were too low. A further reported finding was that TCR beta sequences accurately predicted the HLA-A and HLA-B alleles for most subjects in the first cohort. Because the 87-base-pair reads could not distinguish some IMGT-functional V segments, including TRBV6-2 and TRBV6-3, those segments were excluded. Because HLA typing was unavailable for some donors at each locus, only the typed subset was used in association tests. An earlier analysis of approximately 500 of the donors showed that most TCR beta V segments appeared in productive rearrangements either about 87% or about 30% of the time, which broadly matched IMGT annotations.

This clonotype was sampled from a woman under 40 in good health and CMV-seronegative. Sequenced material: PBMCs. This receptor chain uses TRBV28 and TRBJ2-1, with TRBD2 tentatively as D gene (5 bases match). The CDR3 reads CASKRYNEQFF. The DNA sequence reads TGTGCCAGCAAGCGGTACAATGAGCAGTTCTTC.